This T cell receptor beta chain comes out of a study of control samples from healthy donors and cancer patients. Here immunoSEQ multiplex PCR was the method, and the copy in TCRdb shows in-frame clones only, minus some. This table has 60,000 or so clones, approximately 95% appearing once. The receptor was derived from a woman between 18 and 30 years old in good health. Sequenced sample: blood.

CDR3 sequence reads: CASSYSSSSTDTQYF. CDR3 in DNA: TGTGCCAGCAGTTACTCATCCTCGAGCACAGATACGCAGTATTTT. The chain has TRBV6-5 and TRBJ2-3; D is undetermined. Germline lookup yields CDR1 MNHEY and CDR2 SVGAGI. V was shortened by 0 bases and J by 0 bases, with 7 bases between the two germline ends. The CDR3 has 15 amino acids.